This T cell receptor (beta chain) comes out of a study of T cell repertoires in cytomegalovirus infection. Across the study: Recently identified HLA-C-restricted CMV epitopes were used, and well-studied HLA-B-restricted CMV epitopes were used as well. Both CMV infection and a matching HLA type were indicated by public TCR beta signatures.

Study results and limitations: Across the ex vivo response, the dominant clonotypes were HLA-C-restricted CMV-specific TCR beta clonotypes.

This clonotype was seen a handful of times. What it binds is not known. TCRdb re-called the reads through MiXCR, storing one row per CDR3 protein. The repertoire holds some 560,000 distinct CDR3 sequences, 40% seen once, with about half in the top ten. With 1 base removed from V and 8 bases from J, the gap between germline ends came to 14 bases. This CDR3 has 14 residues. Looked up from germline, CDR1 is SGHVS and CDR2 is FNYEAQ. The source is a human donor in good health (CMV status not recorded). Some clones in this sample may be carry-over from other donors' samples. This chain joins TRBV7-6 and TRBJ1-1, with D possibly TRBD1 on 6 matching bases. Sequencing used cultured PBMCs, obtained from culture after CMV antigen stimulation. For the CDR3, the DNA is TGTGCCAGCAGCTTAGGGACACAGGGTAGGGAAGCTTTCTTT. Translated, it gives CASSLGTQGREAFF.